This T cell receptor beta chain was profiled in a study of T cells after yellow fever vaccination. Study-wide points: Post-booster samples contained most primary-vaccination clones (roughly 96% CD4, less than 90% CD8). Compared with primary, the secondary response was weaker and peaked at day 5, not 15.

This clonotype has more than one count but fewer than ten. Antigen unknown. They built TCR cDNA with 5'RACE template switching, a step that put in a universal primer site and UMIs. TCRdb ran MiXCR on the 5' RACE reads and lists one entry per CDR3 protein. Here the sample spans some 390,000 distinct CDR3 sequences, under 7.5% being singletons. CDR1 and CDR2 from the germline V gene are DFQATT and SNEGSKA (reference sequence). The CDR3 has 17 amino acids. Trimming removed 8 bases at V and 7 bases at J, with 30 bases between. The sample in question was PBMCs, obtained 5 days after the yellow fever booster vaccination. V is TRBV20-1 and J is TRBJ2-1, with TRBD2 as a possible D gene (9 bases). The sequence came from a man in his thirties or forties who received the YFV17D yellow fever vaccine. CDR3 residues: CSPRTGRLAGTPNEQFF. The CDR3 coding sequence is TGCAGTCCCCGGACAGGGAGGCTAGCGGGAACCCCGAATGAGCAGTTCTTC.